The TCR beta chain under discussion was sequenced for a study of cytomegalovirus exposure and HLA in healthy donors. On this clone: No antigen is known for it.

Germline CDR1 SEHNR, CDR2 FQNEAQ (reference sequence). This CDR3 spans 17 amino acids. The ends were cut back, 1 base at V and 2 bases at J, with 14 bases in the middle. Whole-study findings and limits: TCR beta V segments were, for the most part, productive about 90% or about 30% of the time in an earlier analysis.

The PCR ran on 60 Vbeta and 13 Jbeta primers. Assay used: immunoSEQ multiplex PCR; TCRdb lists only in-frame clones, some missing. Of 80,000 to 130,000 clones listed, around 76% are singletons. Input material: PBMCs. This sequence joins TRBV7-9 and TRBJ2-2; maybe TRBD1 (5 bases). This TCR came from a woman between 50 and 59 years old in good health and CMV-seropositive. CDR3 nucleotides: TGTGCCAGCAGCTTAGTACAGGTTCCTCTCAACACCGGGGAGCTGTTTTTT. Protein: CASSLVQVPLNTGELFF.